This is a list of T cell receptor beta chains from one sample in a study of T-cell memory formation after mild COVID-19. Using its own MiXCR run on the 5' RACE reads, TCRdb lists one record per CDR3 protein. The table includes 200,000 or so distinct CDR3 sequences, 16% detected once. The material sequenced was PBMCs or a T cell subset sorted from them (not recorded which). These receptors came from an adult woman who had mild COVID-19 (a few samples of this study predate the infection). Cell type and time point are not known. The CDR3 runs from the conserved cysteine through the conserved F or W. The D gene is left open where the match is weak. Size is stated for part of the rows, as once, few or many counts, or as a class when the clone is expanded.

clone_size,j_call,v_call,d_call,cdr3_aa,cdr3_nt
few,TRBJ2-3,TRBV5-6,.,CASRIGGTDTQYF,TGTGCCAGCAGGATCGGGGGCACAGATACGCAGTATTTT
.,TRBJ2-2,TRBV9,TRBD2,CASSGSQGLAGGNPTGELFF,TGTGCCAGCAGCGGCTCCCAGGGACTAGCGGGAGGGAATCCCACCGGGGAGCTGTTTTTT
.,TRBJ2-7,TRBV4-3,.,CASSQDLKGSYEQYF,TGCGCCAGCAGCCAAGATCTGAAGGGTAGCTACGAGCAGTACTTC
few,TRBJ1-1,TRBV3-1,.,CASSPTPNTEAFF,TGTGCCAGCAGCCCAACACCGAACACTGAAGCTTTCTTT
few,TRBJ2-3,TRBV29-1,TRBD1,CSVEDRTGDTQYF,TGCAGCGTTGAAGATCGGACAGGGGATACGCAGTATTTT
many,TRBJ2-1,TRBV28,TRBD1,CASSRDSSYNEQFF,TGTGCCAGCAGTCGGGACAGCTCCTACAATGAGCAGTTCTTC
once,TRBJ2-7,TRBV5-1,.,CASSKASNIYEQYF,TGCGCCAGCAGCAAGGCCTCTAATATCTACGAGCAGTACTTC
many,TRBJ2-1,TRBV10-3,.,CAISEAVGEQFF,TGTGCCATCAGTGAGGCTGTGGGGGAGCAGTTCTTC
.,TRBJ2-7,TRBV4-1,TRBD2,CASSPGLAGRSYEQYF,TGCGCCAGCAGCCCTGGACTAGCGGGCCGCTCCTACGAGCAGTACTTC
few,TRBJ2-2,TRBV7-2,.,CASILESGLTNTGELFF,TGTGCCAGCATCCTTGAATCAGGCCTCACGAACACCGGGGAGCTGTTTTTT
few,TRBJ2-5,TRBV5-6,TRBD1,CASSGTDSYQETQYF,TGTGCCAGCAGCGGGACAGATTCGTACCAAGAGACCCAGTACTTC
few,TRBJ2-5,TRBV6-5,.,CASSYRGSETQYF,TGTGCCAGCAGTTACCGGGGGTCGGAGACCCAGTACTTC
.,TRBJ2-7,TRBV7-2,.,CASSLVSTSSYEQYF,TGTGCCAGCAGCTTAGTGTCGACCAGCTCCTACGAGCAGTACTTC
.,TRBJ2-3,TRBV5-1,.,CASSSTRPSTDTQYF,TGCGCCAGCAGCTCCACTAGACCCAGCACAGATACGCAGTATTTT
once,TRBJ1-6,TRBV12-3/TRBV12-4,.,CASSLRLSSSSYNSPLHF,TGTGCCAGCAGTTTACGTCTCAGCTCGAGCTCCTATAATTCACCCCTCCACTTT
few,TRBJ2-7,TRBV11-2,TRBD1,CASSFSGTGLGEQYF,TGTGCCAGCAGCTTCTCGGGGACAGGGCTGGGAGAGCAGTACTTC
few,TRBJ2-7,TRBV12-3/TRBV12-4,TRBD1,CASRGTGGYEQYF,TGTGCCAGCAGGGGGACAGGGGGATACGAGCAGTACTTC
few,TRBJ2-1,TRBV3-1,TRBD1,CASSHYEGGEQFF,TGTGCCAGCAGCCACTATGAAGGGGGCGAGCAGTTCTTC
few,TRBJ2-3,TRBV15,.,CATSRGRGDTQYF,TGTGCCACCAGCAGAGGACGGGGAGATACGCAGTATTTT
.,TRBJ2-1,TRBV5-1,.,CASSPLARNEQFF,TGCGCCAGCAGCCCCTTAGCGAGGAATGAGCAGTTCTTC
.,TRBJ1-3,TRBV20-1,.,CSATAPPGSGNTIYF,TGCAGTGCTACCGCGCCTCCAGGCTCTGGAAACACCATATATTTT
.,TRBJ1-2,TRBV19,TRBD1,CASSGTGTGGVGYTF,TGTGCCAGTTCGGGTACCGGGACAGGGGGAGTAGGCTACACCTTC
many,TRBJ2-1,TRBV12-3/TRBV12-4,TRBD2,CASSLAGGYNEQFF,TGTGCCAGCAGCCTTGCGGGGGGGTACAATGAGCAGTTCTTC
few,TRBJ1-5,TRBV7-8,.,CASSSSFQPQHF,TGTGCCAGCAGCTCTTCCTTTCAGCCCCAGCATTTT
.,TRBJ2-3,TRBV6-6,.,CASSSWTSTDTQYF,TGTGCCAGCAGTTCCTGGACTAGCACAGATACGCAGTATTTT
.,TRBJ2-1,TRBV5-1,TRBD2,CASSRTSGGAYNEQFF,TGCGCCAGCAGCCGCACTAGCGGGGGGGCCTACAATGAGCAGTTCTTC
few,TRBJ1-6,TRBV5-5,TRBD1,CASSRRDSDNSPLHF,TGTGCCAGCAGCCGCCGGGACAGCGATAATTCACCCCTCCACTTT
once,TRBJ1-1,TRBV9,.,CASSVDDSMNTEAFF,TGTGCCAGCAGCGTAGACGACAGCATGAACACTGAAGCTTTCTTT
few,TRBJ2-7,TRBV2,TRBD1,CASTRQGYEQYF,TGTGCCAGCACCCGACAGGGTTACGAGCAGTACTTC
.,TRBJ2-1,TRBV6-2/TRBV6-3,.,CASSFPPRGGAPNEQFF,TGTGCCAGCAGTTTCCCCCCGAGGGGGGGCGCCCCAAATGAGCAGTTCTTC
few,TRBJ2-3,TRBV18,TRBD1,CASSPPNRGRADTQYF,TGTGCCAGCTCACCACCGAACAGGGGGCGAGCAGATACGCAGTATTTT
few,TRBJ2-7,TRBV29-1,.,CSAWTDPYEQYF,TGCAGCGCCTGGACAGATCCCTACGAGCAGTACTTC
few,TRBJ2-5,TRBV7-9,TRBD2,CASSSSGLAALRETQYF,TGTGCCAGCAGCTCATCAGGACTAGCGGCCTTAAGGGAGACCCAGTACTTC
.,TRBJ1-1,TRBV12-3/TRBV12-4,.,CASSLKVNTEAFF,TGTGCCAGCAGTTTAAAGGTCAACACTGAAGCTTTCTTT
few,TRBJ2-7,TRBV13,TRBD2,CASSLGPAGGSGRGEQYF,TGTGCCAGCAGCTTAGGGCCAGCGGGAGGGTCCGGAAGAGGCGAGCAGTACTTC
.,TRBJ2-3,TRBV5-1,.,CASSDRGRSVDTQYF,TGCGCCAGCAGCGATAGGGGCCGCAGTGTAGATACGCAGTATTTT
many,TRBJ2-1,TRBV5-1,.,CASSLEQGSNEQFF,TGCGCCAGCAGCTTGGAGCAGGGTTCCAATGAGCAGTTCTTC
few,TRBJ2-1,TRBV29-1,TRBD1,CSVRQGAYNEQFF,TGCAGCGTACGACAGGGGGCCTACAATGAGCAGTTCTTC
few,TRBJ2-1,TRBV29-1,.,CSITPYNEQFF,TGCAGCATTACCCCATACAATGAGCAGTTCTTC
.,TRBJ2-5,TRBV5-1,.,CASSQGLGEETQYF,TGCGCCAGCAGCCAAGGACTTGGGGAAGAGACCCAGTACTTC
.,TRBJ1-1,TRBV30,TRBD1,CAWSEGQLNTEAFF,TGTGCCTGGAGTGAGGGACAGTTGAACACTGAAGCTTTCTTT
.,TRBJ2-1,TRBV12-3/TRBV12-4,TRBD1,CASSPTGGSYNEQFF,TGTGCCAGCAGTCCTACAGGGGGATCCTACAATGAGCAGTTCTTC
.,TRBJ1-2,TRBV19,.,CASSIAPGSGYTF,TGTGCCAGTAGTATCGCCCCCGGGTCCGGCTACACCTTC
few,TRBJ2-5,TRBV20-1,TRBD2,CSARVWRGEKETQYF,TGCAGTGCTAGAGTGTGGCGGGGGGAAAAAGAGACCCAGTACTTC
.,TRBJ2-1,TRBV5-1,TRBD1,CASSRLPTGGQNNEQFF,TGCGCCAGCAGCCGACTCCCTACAGGGGGGCAGAACAATGAGCAGTTCTTC
few,TRBJ2-3,TRBV7-2,.,CASNLGSSIGTDTQYF,TGTGCCAGCAACCTCGGGAGTTCCATAGGCACAGATACGCAGTATTTT